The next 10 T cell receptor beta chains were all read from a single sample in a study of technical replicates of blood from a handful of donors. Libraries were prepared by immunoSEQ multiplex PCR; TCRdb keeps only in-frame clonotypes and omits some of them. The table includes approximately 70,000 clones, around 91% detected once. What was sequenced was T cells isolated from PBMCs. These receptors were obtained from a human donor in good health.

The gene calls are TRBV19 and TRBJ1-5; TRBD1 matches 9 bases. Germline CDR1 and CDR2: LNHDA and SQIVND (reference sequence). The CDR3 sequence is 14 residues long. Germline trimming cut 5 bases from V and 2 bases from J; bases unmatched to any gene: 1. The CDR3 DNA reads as TGTGCCAGTAGTTGGACAGGGGGCAATCAGCCCCAGCATTTT. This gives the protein CASSWTGGNQPQHF.

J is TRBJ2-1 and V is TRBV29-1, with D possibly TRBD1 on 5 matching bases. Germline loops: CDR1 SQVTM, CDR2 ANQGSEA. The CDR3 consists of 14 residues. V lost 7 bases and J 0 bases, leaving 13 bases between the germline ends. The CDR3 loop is CSAVTATSYNEQFF. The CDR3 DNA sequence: TGCAGCGCCGTGACAGCGACCTCCTACAATGAGCAGTTCTTC.

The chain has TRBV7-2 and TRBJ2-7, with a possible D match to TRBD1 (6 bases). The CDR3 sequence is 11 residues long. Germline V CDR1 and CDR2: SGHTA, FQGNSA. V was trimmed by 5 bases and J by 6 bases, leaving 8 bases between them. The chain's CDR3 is CASSPGVEQYF. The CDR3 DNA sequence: TGTGCCAGCAGCCCAGGGGTCGAGCAGTACTTC. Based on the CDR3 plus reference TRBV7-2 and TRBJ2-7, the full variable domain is GAGVSQSPSNKVTEKGKDVELRCDPISGHTALYWYRQSLGQGLEFLIYFQGNSAPDKSGLPSDRFSAERTGGSVSTLTIQRTQQEDSAVYLCASSPGVEQYFGPGTRLTVT.

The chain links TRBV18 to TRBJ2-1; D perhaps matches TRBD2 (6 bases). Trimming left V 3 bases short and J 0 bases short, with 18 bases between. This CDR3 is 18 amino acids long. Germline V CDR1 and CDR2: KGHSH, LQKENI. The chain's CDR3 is CASSPPEGKLRSYNEQFF. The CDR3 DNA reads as TGTGCCAGCTCACCCCCGGAGGGCAAACTTCGCTCCTACAATGAGCAGTTCTTC.

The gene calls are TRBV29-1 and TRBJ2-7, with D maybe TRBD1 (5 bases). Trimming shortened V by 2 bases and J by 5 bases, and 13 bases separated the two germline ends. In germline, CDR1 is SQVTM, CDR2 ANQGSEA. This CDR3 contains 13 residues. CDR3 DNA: TGCAGCGTTGAAATTGGACATCCGGACGAGCAGTACTTC. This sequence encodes CSVEIGHPDEQYF.

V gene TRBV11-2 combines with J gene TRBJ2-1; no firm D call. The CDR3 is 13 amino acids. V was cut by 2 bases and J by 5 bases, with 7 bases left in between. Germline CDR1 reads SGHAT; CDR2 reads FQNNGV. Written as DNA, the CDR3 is TGTGCCAGCAGCTTAAGTAGTCACAATGAGCAGTTCTTC. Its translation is CASSLSSHNEQFF.

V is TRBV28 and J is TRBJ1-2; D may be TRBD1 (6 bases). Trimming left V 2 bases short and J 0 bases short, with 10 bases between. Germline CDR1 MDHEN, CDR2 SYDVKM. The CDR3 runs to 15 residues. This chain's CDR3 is CASSLVRGTNYGYTF. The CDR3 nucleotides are TGTGCCAGCAGTTTAGTCAGGGGTACTAACTATGGCTACACCTTC.

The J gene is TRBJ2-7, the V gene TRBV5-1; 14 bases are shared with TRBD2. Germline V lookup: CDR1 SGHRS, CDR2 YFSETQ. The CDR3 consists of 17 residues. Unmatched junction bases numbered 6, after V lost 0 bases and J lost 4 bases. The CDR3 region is CASSLGPGLAGVYEQYF. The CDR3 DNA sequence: TGCGCCAGCAGCTTGGGCCCGGGACTAGCGGGAGTGTACGAGCAGTACTTC.

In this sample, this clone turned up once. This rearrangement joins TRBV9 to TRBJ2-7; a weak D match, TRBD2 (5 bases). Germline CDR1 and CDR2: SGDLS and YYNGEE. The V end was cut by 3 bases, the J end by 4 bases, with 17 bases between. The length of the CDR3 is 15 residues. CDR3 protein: CASSATASGWYEQYF. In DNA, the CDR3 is TGTGCCAGCAGCGCAACCGCCAGCGGCTGGTACGAGCAGTACTTC.

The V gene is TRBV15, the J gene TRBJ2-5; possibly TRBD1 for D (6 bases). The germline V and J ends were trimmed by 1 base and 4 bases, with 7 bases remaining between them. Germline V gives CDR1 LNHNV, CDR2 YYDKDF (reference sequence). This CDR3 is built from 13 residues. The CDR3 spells CATSRVQGETQYF. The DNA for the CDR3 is TGTGCCACCAGCAGAGTACAGGGAGAGACCCAGTACTTC.